A selection of T cell receptor beta chains follows, all from one sample in a study of tissue T cells after allogeneic stem cell transplantation. TCRdb's copy holds only in-frame clones and misses some; the assay was immunoSEQ multiplex PCR. The table for this sample gives some 71 clones. This sample comprised transverse colon tissue, obtained at autopsy. These receptors came from a female patient aged 35 to 69 with steroid-refractory graft-versus-host disease after an allogeneic stem cell transplant. The T cells may partly be graft donor cells. Both conserved end residues are part of each CDR3. A D gene is named only where the DNA matches it firmly. Not all rows give a size; the values are once, few, many and, for expanded clones, a class.

V	D	J	size	CDR3	DNA
TRBV4-2	.	TRBJ2-7	.	CASSQVWGEQYF	TGTGCCAGCAGCCAAGTCTGGGGCGAGCAGTACTTC
TRBV20-1	.	TRBJ2-3	.	CSAGSTDTQYF	TGCAGTGCTGGTAGCACAGATACGCAGTATTTT
TRBV4-2	TRBD2	TRBJ2-1	once	CASSPLGSGGRNEQFF	TGTGCCAGCAGCCCGCTGGGTAGCGGGGGCCGCAATGAGCAGTTCTTC
TRBV10-3	.	TRBJ2-2	.	CAISESATPNTGELFF	TGTGCCATCAGTGAGTCGGCAACTCCGAACACCGGGGAGCTGTTTTTT
TRBV20-1	.	TRBJ1-2	.	CSASGEYGYTF	TGCAGTGCCTCGGGGGAATATGGCTACACCTTC
TRBV6-5	.	TRBJ2-1	.	CASTGRYSPYNEQFF	TGTGCCAGCACCGGACGATACTCCCCCTACAATGAGCAGTTCTTC
TRBV27	.	TRBJ1-2	.	CASSPRQAYNYGYTF	TGTGCCAGCAGTCCCCGACAGGCGTATAACTATGGCTACACCTTC
TRBV28	.	TRBJ1-1	.	CASSTQGMNTEAFF	TGTGCCAGCAGTACACAGGGAATGAACACTGAAGCTTTCTTT
TRBV5-1	.	TRBJ2-3	once	CASSLEQLTDTQYF	TGCGCCAGCAGCTTGGAACAGCTCACAGATACGCAGTATTTT
TRBV9	.	TRBJ2-7	hyperexpanded	CASSVRGYEQYF	TGTGCCAGCAGCGTGCGGGGTTACGAGCAGTACTTC
TRBV29-1	.	TRBJ1-4	.	CSVEVRGTNEKLFF	TGCAGCGTTGAAGTGAGGGGAACTAATGAAAAACTGTTTTTT
TRBV21-1	.	TRBJ2-5	.	CASSETYTFSETQYF	TGTGCCAGCAGCGAGACTTACACTTTCTCTGAGACCCAGTACTTC
TRBV28	.	TRBJ2-2	once	CASSFWQMTGELFF	TGTGCCAGCAGTTTTTGGCAGATGACCGGGGAGCTGTTTTTT
TRBV10-3	.	TRBJ2-7	.	CAISGGRLEQYF	TGTGCCATCAGTGGGGGCCGGCTCGAGCAGTACTTC
TRBV3-1/TRBV3-2	TRBD2	TRBJ2-3	.	CASSHFTSGRGYTQYF	TGTGCCAGCAGCCATTTTACTAGCGGGAGAGGTTATACGCAGTATTTT
TRBV5-1	.	TRBJ2-1	.	CASSLGESLPYNEQFF	TGCGCCAGCAGCTTGGGAGAGTCATTACCCTACAATGAGCAGTTCTTC
TRBV18	.	TRBJ2-2	.	CASSRPGTQTGELFF	TGTGCCAGCTCACGTCCCGGGACTCAAACCGGGGAGCTGTTTTTT
TRBV3-1/TRBV3-2	.	TRBJ1-5	.	CASSRLAPIWHHQPQHF	TGTGCCAGCAGCAGACTGGCTCCCATTTGGCATCATCAGCCCCAGCATTTT
TRBV6-5	.	TRBJ1-4	.	CASSYSTVYNEKLFF	TGTGCCAGCAGTTACTCGACAGTTTATAATGAAAAACTGTTTTTT
TRBV3-1/TRBV3-2	.	TRBJ1-3	.	CASSRELPIYTRNTIYF	TGTGCCAGCAGCAGGGAACTTCCCATTTACACACGAAACACCATATATTTT
TRBV9	.	TRBJ2-2	.	CASSVGTGELFF	TGTGCCAGCAGCGTCGGCACCGGGGAGCTGTTTTTT
TRBV12-5	TRBD1	TRBJ1-1	.	CASGLVPGTGIVGWFMNTEAFF	TGTGCTAGTGGTTTGGTACCCGGGACAGGGATAGTCGGATGGTTCATGAACACTGAAGCTTTCTTT
TRBV9	TRBD1	TRBJ2-1	.	CASRPSGQGALIF	TGTGCCAGCAGACCCTCCGGGCAGGGGGCCTTGATCTTC
TRBV9	.	TRBJ1-1	.	CASSAGRNTEAFF	TGTGCCAGCAGCGCGGGACGGAACACTGAAGCTTTCTTT
TRBV2	TRBD1	TRBJ1-5	.	CASTEADRPDQPQHF	TGTGCCAGCACCGAGGCGGACAGGCCAGATCAGCCCCAGCATTTT
TRBV27	.	TRBJ1-5	.	CASSLGSNQPQHF	TGTGCCAGCAGTTTAGGTAGCAATCAGCCCCAGCATTTT
TRBV2	TRBD2	TRBJ2-7	hyperexpanded	CASSLYPGLAEQYF	TGTGCCAGCAGTCTGTACCCGGGACTAGCGGAGCAGTACTTC
TRBV6-2/TRBV6-3	.	TRBJ2-5	.	CASSYSTSGSRRTQYF	TGTGCCAGCAGTTACTCGACTTCCGGGTCCCGGCGGACCCAGTACTTC
TRBV28	.	TRBJ2-2	few	CASSLGAGELFF	TGTGCCAGCAGTTTAGGGGCCGGGGAGCTGTTTTTT